What follows describes a single T cell receptor (beta chain). Its target is unknown. This record comes from a study of shared clonotypes between healthy human individuals. Original handling: Quality scores were absent from the junction-only immunoSEQ sequences, so filtering differed. Sequencing used immunoSEQ multiplex PCR; TCRdb keeps in-frame clones, though not all of them. For V, J and clone size, that table is used; D and trimming come from the DNA. The top ten hold 0.3% to 0.4% of the sample, which has a few million clones, 92% seen once. Study outcomes and limitations: Larger estimated richness was generally recorded for naive subsets relative to memory subsets. It was expected that sequencing depth would affect clonotype sharing among donors. Generation probabilities of non-shared clonotypes were lower (relative to those shared by all four donors).

This CDR3 region has 16 residues. V was trimmed by 0 bases and J by 0 bases, leaving 12 bases between them. Germline lookup yields CDR1 MNHNY and CDR2 SVGAGI (reference sequence). Sequencing input: naive CD4+ T cells from PBMCs. Noted subset: CD45RA+ positively selected. This receptor was taken from a man between 18 and 35 years old in good health. Some clones in this sample may be carry-over from other donors' samples. This chain connects TRBV6-6 to TRBJ2-7, with D unresolved. As DNA, the CDR3 is TGTGCCAGCAGTTACTCGAAGGCGGATCACTCCTACGAGCAGTACTTC. Protein product: CASSYSKADHSYEQYF.